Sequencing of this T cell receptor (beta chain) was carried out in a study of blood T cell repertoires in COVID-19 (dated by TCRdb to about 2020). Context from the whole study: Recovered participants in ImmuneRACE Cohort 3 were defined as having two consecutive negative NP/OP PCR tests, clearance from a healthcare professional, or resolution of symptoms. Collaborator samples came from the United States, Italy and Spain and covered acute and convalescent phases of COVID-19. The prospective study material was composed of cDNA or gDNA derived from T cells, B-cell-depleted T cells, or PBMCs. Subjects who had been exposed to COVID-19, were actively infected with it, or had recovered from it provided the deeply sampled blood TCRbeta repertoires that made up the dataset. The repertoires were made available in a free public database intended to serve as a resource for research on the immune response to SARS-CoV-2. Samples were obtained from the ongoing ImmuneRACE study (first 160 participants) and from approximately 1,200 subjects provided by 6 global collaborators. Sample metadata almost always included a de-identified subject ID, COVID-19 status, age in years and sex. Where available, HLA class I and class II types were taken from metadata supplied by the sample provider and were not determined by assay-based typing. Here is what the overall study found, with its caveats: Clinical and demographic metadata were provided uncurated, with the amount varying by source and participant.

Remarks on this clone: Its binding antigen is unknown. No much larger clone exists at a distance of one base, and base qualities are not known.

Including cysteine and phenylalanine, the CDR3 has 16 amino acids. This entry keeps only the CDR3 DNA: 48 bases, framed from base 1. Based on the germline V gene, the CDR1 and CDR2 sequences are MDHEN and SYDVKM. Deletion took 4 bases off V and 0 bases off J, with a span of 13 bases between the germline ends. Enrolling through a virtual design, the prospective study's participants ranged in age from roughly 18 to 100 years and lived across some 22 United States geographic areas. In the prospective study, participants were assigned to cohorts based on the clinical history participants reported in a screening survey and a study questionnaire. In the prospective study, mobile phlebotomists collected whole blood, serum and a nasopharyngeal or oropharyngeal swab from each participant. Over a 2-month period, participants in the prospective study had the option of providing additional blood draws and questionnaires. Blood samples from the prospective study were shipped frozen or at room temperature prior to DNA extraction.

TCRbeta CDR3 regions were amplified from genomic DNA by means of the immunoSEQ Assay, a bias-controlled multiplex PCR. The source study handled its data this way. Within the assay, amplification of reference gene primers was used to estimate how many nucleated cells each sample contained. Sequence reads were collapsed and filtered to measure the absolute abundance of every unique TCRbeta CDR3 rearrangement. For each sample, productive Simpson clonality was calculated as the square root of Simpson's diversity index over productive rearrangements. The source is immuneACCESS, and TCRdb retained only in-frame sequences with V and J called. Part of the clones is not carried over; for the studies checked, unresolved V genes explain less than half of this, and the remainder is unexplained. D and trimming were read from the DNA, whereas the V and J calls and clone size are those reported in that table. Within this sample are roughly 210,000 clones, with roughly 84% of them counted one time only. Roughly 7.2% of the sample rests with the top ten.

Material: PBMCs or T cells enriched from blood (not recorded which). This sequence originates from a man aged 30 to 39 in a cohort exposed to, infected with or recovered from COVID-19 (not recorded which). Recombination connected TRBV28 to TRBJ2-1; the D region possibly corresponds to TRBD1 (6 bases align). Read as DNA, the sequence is TGTGCCAGCAGTTGGCAGGGGTCAAGCTCCTACAATGAGCAGTTCTTC. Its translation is CASSWQGSSSYNEQFF.